The entry below describes one T cell receptor beta chain. This sample is drawn from a study of shared clonotypes between healthy human individuals. This table comes from immunoSEQ multiplex PCR, and its TCRdb copy is limited to in-frame clones, with some not included. This table holds about 680,000 clones, more than 70% found once. The sequencing sample was made of memory CD4+ T cells sorted from blood. Subset noted: CD45RA-negative fraction. This sequence originates from a woman aged 25 to 39 in good health.

As DNA, the CDR3 is TGTGCCAGCAGTATCACACGGGCTAGCAATCAGCCCCAGCATTTT. Its protein product is CASSITRASNQPQHF. This chain links TRBV27 with TRBJ1-5, with D hard to call. This CDR3 region has 15 residues. The ends were cut back, 5 bases at V and 0 bases at J, with 11 bases in the middle. Germline loops: CDR1 MNHEY, CDR2 SMNVEV (reference sequence).